These T cell receptor beta chains were read from a single sample in a study of cytotoxic CD8 clonotypes in ibrutinib-treated CLL. Assay: immunoSEQ multiplex PCR; the TCRdb copy retains only in-frame clones and omits some. The sample has roughly 47,000 clones, approximately 53% seen once; the top ten hold over 25%. The material sequenced was PBMCs, taken after 12 months of ibrutinib treatment. The receptors originated from a human donor with chronic lymphocytic leukemia. Both conserved end residues are part of each CDR3. The D gene is left open where the match is weak. Clone size is shown for a subset of rows, as once, few, many or a class of expanded clone.

size,V,J,D,CDR3,DNA
NA,TRBV6-6,TRBJ2-7,TRBD1,CATETDRAAYEQYF,TGTGCCACCGAAACAGACAGGGCTGCCTACGAGCAGTACTTC
few,TRBV5-1,TRBJ1-2,TRBD1,CASSLTGQGWPGYTF,TGCGCCAGCAGCTTGACTGGACAGGGTTGGCCCGGCTACACCTTC
once,TRBV18,TRBJ2-1,TRBD2,CASSPIAGLYNEQFF,TGTGCCAGCTCACCCATAGCGGGACTCTACAATGAGCAGTTCTTC
NA,TRBV11-2,TRBJ2-7,TRBD2,CASSLAWGGEQYF,TGTGCCAGCAGCCTAGCGTGGGGGGGCGAGCAGTACTTC
NA,TRBV4-1,TRBJ2-3,TRBD2,CASSRTSGVSTDTQYF,TGCGCCAGCAGCCGGACTAGCGGGGTTAGCACAGATACGCAGTATTTT
NA,TRBV27,TRBJ2-5,NA,CASSSGWETQYF,TGTGCCAGCAGTTCAGGTTGGGAGACCCAGTACTTC
many,TRBV6-6,TRBJ1-5,TRBD1,CASSYSNRGPQPQHF,TGTGCCAGCAGTTACTCGAACAGGGGGCCTCAGCCCCAGCATTTT
few,TRBV5-1,TRBJ1-1,TRBD1,CASSPGQGQVTEAFF,TGCGCCAGCAGCCCGGGACAGGGGCAGGTGACTGAAGCTTTCTTT
once,TRBV7-2,TRBJ2-1,NA,CASSTQRAEQFF,TGTGCCAGCAGCACCCAGCGGGCCGAGCAGTTCTTC
once,TRBV9,TRBJ2-3,TRBD1,CASSATDRVDTQYF,TGTGCCAGCAGCGCAACGGACAGGGTAGATACGCAGTATTTT
NA,TRBV7-9,TRBJ1-1,NA,CASSFGGDAEAFF,TGTGCCAGCAGCTTTGGGGGTGACGCTGAAGCTTTCTTT
NA,TRBV7-2,TRBJ2-7,NA,CASGLGQGQGEQYF,TGTGCCAGCGGTTTGGGTCAGGGGCAGGGCGAGCAGTACTTC
few,TRBV4-2,TRBJ2-1,NA,CASSQGGGGTQYNEQFF,TGTGCCAGCAGCCAAGGGGGGGGCGGGACGCAGTACAATGAGCAGTTCTTC
NA,TRBV4-2,TRBJ2-7,NA,CASSQQTGTLYEQYF,TGTGCCAGCAGCCAACAAACCGGGACACTTTACGAGCAGTACTTC
NA,TRBV7-6,TRBJ1-3,NA,CASSLDRASGNTIYF,TGTGCCAGCAGCTTGGACAGAGCCTCTGGAAACACCATATATTTT
few,TRBV5-6,TRBJ1-5,NA,CASSRAGGGQPQHF,TGTGCCAGCAGCCGGGCCGGGGGCGGACAGCCCCAGCATTTT
NA,TRBV9,TRBJ2-3,TRBD2,CASSPDSGRSTDTQYF,TGTGCCAGCAGCCCTGATAGCGGGAGAAGCACAGATACGCAGTATTTT
NA,TRBV5-6,TRBJ2-7,TRBD2,CASSSLGLAGGYEQYF,TGTGCCAGCAGCTCCTTGGGACTAGCGGGAGGTTACGAGCAGTACTTC
NA,TRBV11-1,TRBJ1-1,TRBD1,CASSHRDRSNTEAFF,TGTGCCAGCAGCCACCGGGACAGGTCGAACACTGAAGCTTTCTTT
NA,TRBV7-2,TRBJ2-7,NA,CASSSGQTAYEQYF,TGTGCCAGCAGCTCTGGACAAACAGCCTACGAGCAGTACTTC
NA,TRBV9,TRBJ2-5,NA,CASSDSPGWETQYF,TGTGCCAGCAGCGATTCACCTGGGTGGGAGACCCAGTACTTC
once,TRBV29-1,TRBJ1-1,NA,CSVRTAPEAFF,TGCAGCGTGAGGACGGCCCCCGAAGCTTTCTTT
NA,TRBV5-8,TRBJ2-7,TRBD2,CASSRTDLAGGLYEQYF,TGTGCCAGCAGTCGGACAGATCTAGCGGGAGGGTTATACGAGCAGTACTTC
NA,TRBV15,TRBJ2-5,NA,CATSRDSRGAGETQYF,TGTGCCACCAGCAGAGATAGCCGGGGGGCAGGAGAGACCCAGTACTTC
NA,TRBV28,TRBJ2-3,TRBD2,CASSPLQAGGTDTQYF,TGTGCCAGCAGTCCCCTCCAAGCGGGAGGCACAGATACGCAGTATTTT
NA,TRBV7-2,TRBJ2-7,NA,CASSLVKHPSSYEQYF,TGTGCCAGCAGCTTAGTAAAACATCCGAGCTCCTACGAGCAGTACTTC
few,TRBV6-4,TRBJ2-3,NA,CASSRERTDTQYF,TGTGCCAGCAGCCGGGAACGCACAGATACGCAGTATTTT
few,TRBV7-6,TRBJ1-2,TRBD1,CASSLDRGLIGYTF,TGTGCCAGCAGCCTTGACAGGGGGCTCATCGGCTACACCTTC
NA,TRBV13,TRBJ1-5,NA,CASCREVIQPQHF,TGTGCCAGCTGTCGGGAAGTAATACAGCCCCAGCATTTT
NA,TRBV5-1,TRBJ2-1,TRBD1,CASSGTAYNEQFF,TGCGCCAGCAGTGGGACAGCTTACAATGAGCAGTTCTTC
many,TRBV6-1,TRBJ2-7,NA,CASSGRGSSYEQYF,TGTGCCAGCAGCGGGCGAGGAAGCTCCTACGAGCAGTACTTC
NA,TRBV7-9,TRBJ1-4,NA,CASSSDSINEKLFF,TGTGCCAGCAGTTCGGACTCTATTAATGAAAAACTGTTTTTT
NA,TRBV4-1,TRBJ1-1,NA,CASSHVWLITEAFF,TGCGCCAGCAGCCACGTGTGGCTGATTACTGAAGCTTTCTTT
NA,TRBV4-2,TRBJ2-5,TRBD1,CASSAGQGGRETQYF,TGTGCCAGCAGCGCGGGACAGGGAGGGCGGGAGACCCAGTACTTC
NA,TRBV5-4,TRBJ1-2,TRBD1,CASSTPGQVYGYTF,TGTGCCAGCAGCACTCCGGGACAGGTCTATGGCTACACCTTC
NA,TRBV6-1,TRBJ1-3,NA,CASSEYGSRAGNTIYF,TGTGCCAGCAGTGAATATGGCTCACGAGCTGGAAACACCATATATTTT
once,TRBV6-1,TRBJ2-3,TRBD2,CASSERIGRAQDTQYF,TGTGCCAGCAGTGAAAGAATCGGGAGGGCGCAAGATACGCAGTATTTT
NA,TRBV27,TRBJ2-1,TRBD2,CASSPGTSGRAEQFF,TGTGCCAGCAGTCCAGGGACTAGCGGGAGGGCTGAGCAGTTCTTC
few,TRBV5-1,TRBJ1-3,NA,CASSLGPEGISGNTIYF,TGCGCCAGCAGCTTGGGGCCAGAGGGTATCTCTGGAAACACCATATATTTT
once,TRBV5-1,TRBJ2-2,NA,CASSFGGAGELFF,TGCGCCAGCAGCTTCGGGGGAGCCGGGGAGCTGTTTTTT
few,TRBV2,TRBJ2-7,TRBD1,CASIVSTGVHEQYF,TGTGCCAGCATTGTCTCTACAGGGGTCCACGAGCAGTACTTC
NA,TRBV7-3,TRBJ1-6,NA,CASSLQGNNSPLHF,TGTGCCAGCAGCTTACAGGGGAACAATTCACCCCTCCACTTT
NA,TRBV11-2,TRBJ2-3,TRBD2,CASSFLAGVSTDTQYF,TGTGCCAGCAGCTTTCTAGCGGGAGTTAGCACAGATACGCAGTATTTT
few,TRBV13,TRBJ2-7,NA,CASSSRLTEQYF,TGTGCCAGCAGCTCCAGACTGACCGAGCAGTACTTC
once,TRBV4-3,TRBJ2-7,TRBD1,CASSQGTTGGTYEQYF,TGCGCCAGCAGCCAAGGAACGACAGGGGGAACCTACGAGCAGTACTTC
few,TRBV6-1,TRBJ1-1,NA,CASPDGTEAFF,TGTGCCAGCCCGGATGGCACTGAAGCTTTCTTT
many,TRBV4-1,TRBJ1-5,TRBD1,CASSLPGTGYQPQHF,TGCGCCAGCAGCCTTCCCGGGACAGGTTATCAGCCCCAGCATTTT
NA,TRBV29-1,TRBJ2-5,NA,CSASGEIWETQYF,TGCAGCGCGTCCGGGGAGATTTGGGAGACCCAGTACTTC
NA,TRBV6-1,TRBJ1-5,NA,CASINTLGNQPQHF,TGTGCCAGCATTAACACCCTGGGCAATCAGCCCCAGCATTTT
many,TRBV25-1,TRBJ2-7,TRBD1,CASRGQGLPSDF,TGTGCCAGCAGGGGACAGGGTTTACCCTCTGACTTC
NA,TRBV2,TRBJ1-4,TRBD1,CASSLGTVEKLFF,TGTGCCAGCAGCTTGGGGACAGTTGAAAAACTGTTTTTT
NA,TRBV19,TRBJ2-1,TRBD2,CASSTAGGIGEQFF,TGTGCCAGTAGTACTGCGGGAGGGATAGGTGAGCAGTTCTTC
NA,TRBV27,TRBJ2-2,TRBD2,CASSLSRVAGDTGELFF,TGTGCCAGCAGTTTATCGAGGGTAGCGGGAGACACCGGGGAGCTGTTTTTT
NA,TRBV5-6,TRBJ1-2,NA,CASSAIMVPYGYTF,TGTGCCAGCAGCGCCATAATGGTCCCCTATGGCTACACCTTC
few,TRBV6-6,TRBJ2-3,NA,CASSLWADTQYF,TGTGCCAGCAGTTTATGGGCAGATACGCAGTATTTT
few,TRBV19,TRBJ1-5,NA,CASSQGLSRREPQHF,TGTGCCAGTAGTCAAGGGCTATCCCGCAGGGAGCCCCAGCATTTT
once,TRBV29-1,TRBJ1-2,NA,CSVEDARTLGGYTF,TGCAGCGTTGAAGACGCCCGGACCTTGGGTGGCTACACCTTC
NA,TRBV7-9,TRBJ1-5,TRBD1,CASSSPGTGDQPQHF,TGTGCCAGCAGCTCGCCCGGGACAGGGGATCAGCCCCAGCATTTT
many,TRBV5-3,TRBJ2-7,NA,CASRDGLSYEQYF,TGTGCCAGCAGAGACGGACTGTCCTACGAGCAGTACTTC